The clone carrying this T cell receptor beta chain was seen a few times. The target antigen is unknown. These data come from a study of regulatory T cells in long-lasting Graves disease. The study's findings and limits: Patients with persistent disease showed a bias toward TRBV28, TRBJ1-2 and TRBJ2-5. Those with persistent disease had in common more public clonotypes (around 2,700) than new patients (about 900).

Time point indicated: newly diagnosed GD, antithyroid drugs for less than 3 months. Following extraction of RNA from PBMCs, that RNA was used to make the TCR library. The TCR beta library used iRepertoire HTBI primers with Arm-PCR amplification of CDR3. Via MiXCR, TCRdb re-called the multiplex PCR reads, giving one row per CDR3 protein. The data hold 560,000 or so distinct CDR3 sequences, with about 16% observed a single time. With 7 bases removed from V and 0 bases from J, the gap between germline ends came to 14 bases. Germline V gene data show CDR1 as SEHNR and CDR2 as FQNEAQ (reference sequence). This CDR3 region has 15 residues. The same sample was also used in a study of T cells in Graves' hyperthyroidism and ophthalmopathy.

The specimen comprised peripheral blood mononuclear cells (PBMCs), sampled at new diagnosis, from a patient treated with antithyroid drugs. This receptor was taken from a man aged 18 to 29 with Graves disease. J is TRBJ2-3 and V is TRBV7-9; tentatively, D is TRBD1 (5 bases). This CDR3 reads CASTQDSSSTDTQYF. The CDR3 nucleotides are TGTGCCAGCACCCAAGACAGTTCCAGCACAGATACGCAGTATTTT.